The 23 T cell receptor beta chains listed next were all sequenced from one sample in a study of metastatic and nonmetastatic thyroid tumors. Not a single patient had been given any form of treatment at any point before undergoing thyroid surgery. TCRdb re-analyzed the PCR reads using MiXCR. The sample lists about 17,000 clones; 25% to 30% were seen once. The specimen sequenced was tumor tissue. The receptors were gathered from a female donor with papillary thyroid cancer or a benign thyroid nodule (not recorded which). Some clones in this sample may be carry-over from other donors' samples.

This clone turned up a few times. The V gene is TRBV24-1, the J gene TRBJ2-5, with 7 bases lining up with TRBD1. V shed 7 bases, J shed 8 bases, and the junction held 6 bases outside the gene matches. The CDR3 is 12 residues long. Germline V gene sequence: CDR1 KGHDR, CDR2 SFDVKD. This CDR3 reads CATRGQGDTQYF. The DNA of the CDR3 is TGTGCCACCAGAGGGCAGGGGGATACCCAGTACTTC.

By share, this clone ranks as medium-sized (0.01 to 0.1%). The chain couples TRBV25-1 to TRBJ2-1, with D uncertain. Germline lookup yields CDR1 MGHDK and CDR2 SYGVNS. The CDR3 contains 14 residues. The V and J ends lost 4 bases and 5 bases respectively, with 12 bases between them. Here the CDR3 reads CASSVGDGNNEQFF. In nucleotides, the CDR3 is TGTGCCAGCAGTGTTGGCGACGGAAACAATGAGCAGTTCTTC.

This clone was observed many times. V usage is TRBV6-1 and J usage is TRBJ2-4; the D gene could be TRBD1 or TRBD2 (5 bases each). Germline V lookup: CDR1 MNHNS, CDR2 SASEGT. V lost 4 bases to trimming and J lost 6 bases, with 19 bases between them. The CDR3 length is 16 residues. CDR3 sequence (DNA): TGTGCCAGCAGTGGCGAAAGCGGAAGACAGCGAAACATTCAGTACTTC. It specifies CASSGESGRQRNIQYF.

This clone was seen a handful of times. V usage is TRBV6-5 and J usage is TRBJ2-7; no clear D. V was trimmed by 4 bases and J by 2 bases, leaving 9 bases between them. CDR3 length equals 13 residues. From germline, CDR1 is MNHEY and CDR2 SVGAGI. Here the CDR3 DNA reads TGTGCCAGCAGTTCCCGATTAACCTACGAGCAGTACTTC. Protein product: CASSSRLTYEQYF.

This clone appeared many times. The chain has TRBV5-1 and TRBJ2-1, with a tentative D call TRBD2 (6 bases). Germline V gives CDR1 SGHRS, CDR2 YFSETQ. The CDR3 runs to 16 residues. V shed 6 bases and J shed 6 bases, with 22 bases lying between them. The CDR3 spells CASTQLGLAKGNEQFF. In DNA form, the CDR3 reads TGCGCCAGCACCCAATTGGGTCTAGCGAAAGGCAATGAGCAGTTCTTC. Full variable domain (rest looked up from reference TRBV5-1 and TRBJ2-1): KAGVTQTPRYLIKTRGQQVTLSCSPISGHRSVSWYQQTPGQGLQFLFEYFSETQRNKGNFPGRFSGRQFSNSRSEMNVSTLELGDSALYLCASTQLGLAKGNEQFFGPGTRLTVL.

Remarks on this clone: A clone one base away is much larger, so this may be a read error. Other DNA sequences in this specimen translate into the identical CDR3. The chain combines TRBV5-5 with TRBJ2-3; D call uncertain. CDR1 and CDR2 (germline): SGHKS, YYEKEE (reference sequence). The CDR3 runs 15 residues. Between the trimmed V and J ends, which lost 4 bases and 0 bases, there was a span of 12 bases. The CDR3 region has the DNA TGTGCCAGCAGCCTGGACCCAGCTAGCACAGATACGCAGTATTTT. Its translation is CASSLDPASTDTQYF.

The chain combines TRBV27 with TRBJ2-2; D is unclear. Germline CDR1 MNHEY, CDR2 SMNVEV (reference sequence). The CDR3 is 16 residues long. V shed 2 bases and J shed 3 bases, with 13 bases lying between them. The CDR3 region has the DNA TGTGCCAGCAGTTTAAGCCTCTACGGTTACACCGGGGAGCTGTTTTTT. It encodes CASSLSLYGYTGELFF.

This clone was observed many times. The V call is TRBV20-1, the J call TRBJ2-1; D is perhaps TRBD2 (6 bases). Germline V gene lookup returns CDR1 DFQATT and CDR2 SNEGSKA (reference sequence). V dropped 3 bases and J dropped 5 bases, with 11 bases sitting between them. The CDR3 totals 13 residues. CDR3 loop: CSASSGGNNEQFF. The CDR3 DNA is TGCAGTGCTAGTTCGGGCGGGAACAATGAGCAGTTCTTC.

This clone was seen many times. This chain uses TRBV5-1 with TRBJ1-2; TRBD1 matches at 8 bases. Trimming removed 4 bases from V and 6 bases from J; junction bases left unmatched: 14. This CDR3 spans 16 amino acids. Germline-derived CDR1 and CDR2 are SGHRS and YFSETQ. The CDR3 bases are TGCGCCAGCAGCCCGGACGTCCAGGGGGCTTTGAATGGCTACACCTTC. Translating it yields CASSPDVQGALNGYTF.

This clone is large by share. The chain uses TRBV27 and TRBJ1-6; D is unresolved. There are 12 residues in the CDR3. Germline loops: CDR1 MNHEY, CDR2 SMNVEV (reference sequence). V was trimmed by 2 bases and J by 6 bases, leaving 2 bases between them. CDR3 region: CASSLANSPLHF. The DNA of the CDR3 is TGTGCCAGCAGTTTAGCTAATTCACCCCTCCACTTT.

This clone showed up just once. The chain carries TRBV20-1 and TRBJ2-5; D gene unclear. Trimming removed 3 bases at V and 4 bases at J, with 6 bases between. CDR3 length: 11 amino acids. Germline CDR1 and CDR2: DFQATT and SNEGSKA (reference sequence). The CDR3, as DNA: TGCAGTGCTAGTTCTATAGAGACCCAGTACTTC. Protein product: CSASSIETQYF.

This clone has at least ten counts. This sequence joins TRBV5-6 and TRBJ2-1; maybe TRBD1 (6 bases). From germline, CDR1 is SGHDT and CDR2 YYEEEE. V was trimmed by 3 bases and J by 4 bases, leaving 17 bases between them. The CDR3 has 16 residues. The CDR3 sequence: CASSSVTQGIYNEQFF. The DNA for the CDR3 is TGTGCCAGCAGCTCTGTTACCCAGGGGATTTACAATGAGCAGTTCTTC.

The chain joins TRBV20-1 to TRBJ2-7; 9 nucleotides match TRBD2. V dropped 7 bases and J dropped 3; count of bases not matched to a gene: 4. Germline V CDR1 and CDR2: DFQATT, SNEGSKA (reference sequence). The CDR3 runs to 12 residues. The CDR3 bases are TGCAGTGAGAGGACTAGCGTCTACGAGCAGTACTTC. The encoded protein is CSERTSVYEQYF.

In this sample, this clone turned up many times. V gene TRBV6-2 or TRBV6-3 combines with J gene TRBJ2-2; D is perhaps TRBD1 (7 bases). Trimming shortened V by 7 bases and J by 5 bases, and 14 bases separated the two germline ends. The CDR3 is made up of 14 amino acids. The germline V gene has CDR1 MNHEY and CDR2 SVGEGT. The CDR3 here is CASTQGGETGELFF. The CDR3 DNA follows: TGTGCCAGCACCCAGGGGGGAGAGACCGGGGAGCTGTTTTTT.

The chain has TRBV20-1 and TRBJ2-4; D may correspond to TRBD1 or TRBD2 (5 bases each). The germline V gene has CDR1 DFQATT and CDR2 SNEGSKA (reference sequence). V was pared by 1 base and J by 8 bases, with 18 bases between. The CDR3 has 15 amino acids. The CDR3 nucleotides are TGCAGTGCTAGAGCCACCGGGACCCAAGAGCACATTCAGTACTTC. Translation: CSARATGTQEHIQYF.

This clone was recorded at least ten times. The chain combines TRBV2 with TRBJ2-7, with D possibly TRBD2 on 5 matching bases. CDR1 SNHLY and CDR2 FYNNEI come from the germline V gene. The CDR3 runs 14 residues. Trimming removed 7 bases from V and 7 bases from J, with 20 bases in between. The CDR3 DNA is TGTGCCAGCACCTCCACACTAACATCGGGAGAGCAGTACTTC. This sequence encodes CASTSTLTSGEQYF. Together with reference TRBV2 and TRBJ2-7, the CDR3 gives the full variable domain: EPEVTQTPSHQVTQMGQEVILRCVPISNHLYFYWYRQILGQKVEFLVSFYNNEISEKSEIFDDQFSVERPDGSNFTLKIRSTKLEDSAMYFCASTSTLTSGEQYFGPGTRLTVT.

This clone was detected ten times or more. The chain carries TRBV5-1 and TRBJ1-3; D is ambiguous. CDR1 and CDR2 from the germline V gene are SGHRS and YFSETQ. Trimming cost V 1 base and J 4 bases, with 6 bases left between them. The CDR3 length is 13 residues. CDR3 protein: CASSLNQGNTIYF. As DNA, the CDR3 is TGCGCCAGCAGCTTGAATCAGGGAAACACCATATATTTT.

In the case of this clone: One end of the junction fails to match germline, which may point to a read error. V gene TRBV5-1 combines with J gene TRBJ2-3; tentative D call: TRBD2 (5 bases). Germline V CDR1 and CDR2: SGHRS, YFSETQ. The CDR3 has 16 amino acids. The CDR3 is CASSLGIHSSTDTQYF. The CDR3 nucleotides are TGCGCCAGCAGCTTGGGTATCCACTCTAGCACAGATACTCAGTATTTT. The complete variable domain, with remaining parts taken from reference TRBV5-1 and TRBJ2-3, reads KAGVTQTPRYLIKTRGQQVTLSCSPISGHRSVSWYQQTPGQGLQFLFEYFSETQRNKGNFPGRFSGRQFSNSRSEMNVSTLELGDSALYLCASSLGIHSSTDTQYFGPGTRLTVL.

This clone was counted at least ten times. V gene TRBV7-8 combines with J gene TRBJ1-5; D possibly corresponds to TRBD1 (5 bases). Trimming stripped 0 bases from V and 0 bases from J, with 9 bases between. This CDR3 contains 16 residues. Per germline, CDR1 SGHVS and CDR2 FQNEAQ. CDR3 sequence: CASSLARQYSNQPQHF. Written as DNA, the CDR3 is TGTGCCAGCAGCTTAGCGCGACAGTATAGCAATCAGCCCCAGCATTTT.

This rearrangement joins TRBV5-1 to TRBJ2-7; D possibly corresponds to TRBD1 (6 bases). The CDR3 spans 15 residues. Germline V gene lookup returns CDR1 SGHRS and CDR2 YFSETQ. V dropped 5 bases and J dropped 4 bases, with 19 bases sitting between them. The CDR3 protein is CASRYREEGFYEQYF. The CDR3 coding sequence is TGCGCCAGCAGATACAGGGAAGAGGGGTTTTACGAGCAGTACTTC.

This clone was observed many times. A much more abundant neighbour one base away suggests this may be a read error. The CDR3 here is CASRVSTNTGGLFF. CDR3 nucleotides: TGTGCCAGCAGGGTCTCGACAAACACCGGGGGGCTGTTTTTT. The chain is built from TRBV7-3 and TRBJ2-2; a weak D match, TRBD2 (6 bases). In germline, CDR1 is SGHTA, CDR2 FQGTGA. The CDR3 is 14 amino acids.

This clone was recorded a few times. A read error may explain this, as a much larger clone is one base away. The rearrangement links TRBV28 to TRBJ1-2, with D tentatively TRBD1 (6 bases). CDR1 is MDHEN, CDR2 SYDVKM, per germline. Trimming left V 5 bases short and J 4 bases short, with 11 bases between. This CDR3 region has 13 residues. The CDR3, as DNA: TGTGCCAGCAGTCTCAGGGGTTGCTATGGCTACACCTTC. Its translation is CASSLRGCYGYTF.

This clone was observed at least ten times. The J gene is TRBJ1-3, the V gene TRBV5-4; D possibly corresponds to TRBD1 (5 bases). The CDR3 is made up of 16 amino acids. V was clipped by 4 bases and J by 0 bases, with 14 bases between them. Germline CDR1 is SGHNT and CDR2 is YYREEE (reference sequence). CDR3 loop: CASSPGPSASGNTIYF. CDR3 sequence (DNA): TGTGCCAGCAGCCCGGGACCCTCGGCCTCTGGAAACACCATATATTTT.